Below, 30 T cell receptor beta chains from the same sample are listed, as sequenced in a study of identical twins. TCRdb called the 5' RACE reads again in MiXCR, with one record for every CDR3 protein. The sample has hundreds of thousands of distinct CDR3 sequences, 9% to 15% seen once. This sample was also put to use in a study of yellow fever vaccine responses in identical twins.

Source material: PBMCs. These receptors all stem from a woman aged 18-29 years in good health.

The CDR3 nucleotides read TGCGCCAGCAGCCAGAACAGGGATTCTTACGAGCAGTACTTC. The encoded protein is CASSQNRDSYEQYF. The gene calls are TRBV4-1 and TRBJ2-7; D is perhaps TRBD1 (6 bases). V was trimmed by 3 bases and J by 4 bases, leaving 13 bases between them. The CDR3 has 14 residues. Germline V gene data show CDR1 as MGHRA and CDR2 as YSYEKL.

The sample holds a few counts of this clonotype. V is TRBV6-1 and J is TRBJ2-3, with 15 nucleotides matching TRBD2. This CDR3 comprises 14 residues. Per germline, CDR1 MNHNS and CDR2 SASEGT. Unmatched junction bases numbered 3, after V lost 8 bases and J lost 6 bases. The CDR3 sequence is CASGLAGGPDTQYF. The CDR3 nucleotides read TGTGCCAGCGGACTAGCGGGAGGGCCGGATACGCAGTATTTT.

This clonotype was counted between two and nine times. The rearrangement uses TRBV12-3 or TRBV12-4 and TRBJ2-7, with D possibly being TRBD2 (5 bases). The V end was cut by 5 bases, the J end by 3 bases, with 11 bases between. This CDR3 has 13 amino acids. The CDR3 region is CASSLQRYYEQYF. CDR3 DNA: TGTGCCAGCAGTCTCCAGCGGTACTACGAGCAGTACTTC.

This clonotype was seen a few times. The chain joins TRBV10-3 to TRBJ1-4; D is uncertain. Germline lookup yields CDR1 ENHRY and CDR2 SYGVKD. The CDR3 has 15 amino acids. With 2 bases removed from V and 0 bases from J, the gap between germline ends came to 7 bases. In DNA form, the CDR3 reads TGTGCCATCAGTGAGGAAGTTGCAACTAATGAAAAACTGTTTTTT. Encoded protein: CAISEEVATNEKLFF.

This clonotype was seen only a few times. The chain has TRBV5-5 and TRBJ2-4, with D perhaps matching TRBD2 (6 bases). The germline CDR1 and CDR2 sequences are SGHKS and YYEKEE (reference sequence). This CDR3 comprises 17 residues. Trimming shortened V by 0 bases and J by 0 bases, and 13 bases separated the two germline ends. CDR3 DNA: TGTGCCAGCAGCTTGGGGTCGGGAGTACTAGCCAAAAACATTCAGTACTTC. It is translated as CASSLGSGVLAKNIQYF. The entire variable domain, with the rest obtained from reference TRBV5-5 and TRBJ2-4, is as follows: DAGVTQSPTHLIKTRGQQVTLRCSPISGHKSVSWYQQVLGQGPQFIFQYYEKEERGRGNFPDRFSARQFPNYSSELNVNALLLGDSALYLCASSLGSGVLAKNIQYFGAGTRLSVL.

This chain connects TRBV11-2 to TRBJ2-2, with D possibly being TRBD1 or TRBD2 (7 bases each). The V end lost 5 bases, the J end lost 6 bases, and 16 bases lay between the germline ends. The CDR3 sequence is 15 residues long. Germline CDR1 SGHAT, CDR2 FQNNGV. CDR3 loop: CASSHAPGGAGELFF. The CDR3, as DNA: TGTGCCAGCAGCCATGCGCCAGGGGGGGCCGGGGAGCTGTTTTTT.

Points on this clonotype: At one of its ends the junction is not consistent with the germline gene, which may arise from a read error. The V and J genes are TRBV5-5 and TRBJ1-1; D gene unclear. The CDR3 is made up of 12 amino acids. Germline-derived CDR1 and CDR2 are SGHKS and YYEKEE (reference sequence). In DNA, the CDR3 is TGTGCCTGCAGCTTGGGTTTGACTGAAGCTTTCTTT. As protein: CACSLGLTEAFF.

The gene calls are TRBV21-1 and TRBJ2-7; the table gives TRBD1 as D, unverified against the DNA. TRBV21-1 is listed as a pseudogene. The length of the CDR3 is 13 residues. The CDR3 bases are TGTGCCAGCAGCAATCCCAGGGGTAACGAGCAGTACGTC. Protein sequence: CASSNPRGNEQYV.

This clonotype was detected a few times. V and J are TRBV25-1 and TRBJ1-4, with D possibly being TRBD1 (5 bases). V was cut by 4 bases and J by 6 bases, with 9 bases left in between. Germline lookup yields CDR1 MGHDK and CDR2 SYGVNS. The CDR3 is made up of 13 amino acids. The CDR3 here is CASSGGADEKLFF. The CDR3 coding sequence is TGTGCCAGCAGTGGTGGGGCGGATGAAAAACTGTTTTTT.

This clonotype occurred many times. The chain is built from TRBV24-1 and TRBJ2-1; TRBD2 aligns across 8 bases. With 1 base clipped from V and 6 bases from J, the junction kept 1 base outside the gene matches. Per germline, CDR1 KGHDR and CDR2 SFDVKD. There are 14 residues in the CDR3. The CDR3 bases are TGTGCCACCAGTGATTTCGCGGGAGGCAATGAGCAGTTCTTC. Protein product: CATSDFAGGNEQFF.

This clonotype was picked up a small number of times. The chain joins TRBV12-3 or TRBV12-4 to TRBJ1-1; unclear D gene. The CDR3 contains 12 residues. The CDR3 region is CSTGSAWTEAFF. The DNA for the CDR3 is TGTTCCACCGGGTCTGCTTGGACTGAAGCTTTCTTT.

In its sample, this clonotype was seen a few times. The chain combines TRBV12-3 or TRBV12-4 with TRBJ1-1; D gene uncertain. Trimming removed 10 bases at V and 0 bases at J, with 12 bases between. The CDR3 has 13 amino acids. CDR3 residues: CATLEQMNTEAFF. CDR3 DNA sequence: TGTGCCACCTTGGAGCAAATGAACACTGAAGCTTTCTTT.

This clonotype was detected a few times. The chain uses TRBV5-1 and TRBJ2-5; unclear D gene. The V gene lost 4 bases and the J gene lost 1 base, with 11 bases spanning the gap. This CDR3 has 14 residues. Germline CDR1 and CDR2: SGHRS and YFSETQ. The CDR3 bases are TGCGCCAGCAGCCCTCATAGCAGCCAAGAGACCCAGTACTTC. Amino acid sequence: CASSPHSSQETQYF.

The chain joins TRBV5-1 to TRBJ2-3; 7 positions agree with TRBD1. Per germline, CDR1 SGHRS and CDR2 YFSETQ. V trimming: 1 base; J trimming: 2 bases; junction bases outside the gene matches: 4. CDR3 length: 15 residues. CDR3 in amino acids: CASSLKGTDTDTQYF. The CDR3 DNA follows: TGCGCCAGCAGCTTGAAGGGGACAGACACAGATACGCAGTATTTT.

This clonotype was picked up a small number of times. The chain has TRBV14 and TRBJ2-5; D is undetermined. Looked up from germline, CDR1 is SGHDN and CDR2 is FVKESK. This CDR3 spans 14 amino acids. V was pared by 2 bases and J by 5 bases, with 12 bases between. The CDR3 coding sequence is TGTGCCAGCAGCCAATCCACATCGAGGGAGACCCAGTACTTC. It encodes CASSQSTSRETQYF.

This clonotype was observed a few times. The chain combines TRBV24-1 with TRBJ2-1; D is unclear. V lost 1 base to trimming and J lost 0 bases, with 9 bases between them. The germline V gene encodes CDR1 KGHDR and CDR2 SFDVKD. The CDR3 is 16 residues long. Here the CDR3 DNA reads TGTGCCACCAGTGATTTCGACGAGAGCTCCTACAATGAGCAGTTCTTC. It yields the protein CATSDFDESSYNEQFF.

The rearrangement joins TRBV7-2 to TRBJ2-1; D remains ambiguous. The CDR3 contains 12 residues. Trimming shortened V by 5 bases and J by 12 bases, and 14 bases separated the two germline ends. Germline loops: CDR1 SGHTA, CDR2 FQGNSA. The CDR3 nucleotides read TGTGCCAGCAGCGCCTCCCGGACGTGGCAGTTCTTC. Amino acids: CASSASRTWQFF.

This clonotype was seen more than once but under ten times. The chain has TRBV27 and TRBJ2-5; TRBD1 matches at 9 bases. V gave up 7 bases and J gave up 9 bases; unmatched junction bases: 21. Germline assignment: CDR1 MNHEY and CDR2 SMNVEV (reference sequence). CDR3 length: 17 amino acids. CDR3 DNA sequence: TGTGCCAGCACCCGACACTACACCGGGACAGGGTCAGTGGCCCAGTACTTC. Encoded protein: CASTRHYTGTGSVAQYF.

The V call is TRBV15, the J call TRBJ2-1, with a tentative D call TRBD2 (5 bases). Germline lookup yields CDR1 LNHNV and CDR2 YYDKDF (reference sequence). The CDR3 is made up of 13 amino acids. V lost 8 bases to trimming and J lost 9 bases, with 17 bases between them. The CDR3 loop is CATSGEFGGEQFF. The CDR3 nucleotides read TGTGCCACCTCCGGGGAGTTCGGAGGTGAGCAGTTCTTC.

This clonotype showed up many times. The genes are TRBV3-1 and TRBJ2-3, with no clear D. This CDR3 is 14 amino acids long. Trimming left V 7 bases short and J 2 bases short, with 13 bases between. CDR1 is LGHDT and CDR2 is YNNKEL in the germline V gene (reference sequence). CDR3 in DNA: TGTGCCAGCACCGCAAGCCTAGTCACAGATACGCAGTATTTT. Amino acids: CASTASLVTDTQYF.

The sample holds a few counts of this clonotype. CDR3 coding DNA: TGTGCCAGCAGTTACTCGATCCTGGGGCGGGGAAGGAACACCGGGGAGCTGTTTTTT. As protein: CASSYSILGRGRNTGELFF. This chain uses TRBV6-5 with TRBJ2-2, with a possible D match to TRBD2 (6 bases). The germline V and J ends were trimmed by 0 bases and 1 base, with 18 bases remaining between them. Germline assignment: CDR1 MNHEY and CDR2 SVGAGI. This CDR3 contains 19 residues.

This clonotype was found many times. The rearrangement links TRBV12-3 or TRBV12-4 to TRBJ1-1, with 9 bases identical to TRBD1. The V gene end was trimmed by 3 bases and the J gene end by 1 base; junction bases not matched to a gene: 3. The CDR3 sequence is 15 residues long. CDR3 DNA: TGTGCCAGCAGTTTTCTGGACAGGGGGAACACTGAAGCTTTCTTT. Its translation is CASSFLDRGNTEAFF.

The rearrangement joins TRBV4-1 to TRBJ2-3; maybe TRBD1 (6 bases). The CDR3 consists of 14 residues. V lost 4 bases and J 6 bases, leaving 14 bases between the germline ends. Germline lookup yields CDR1 MGHRA and CDR2 YSYEKL. The CDR3 coding sequence is TGCGCCAGCAGCCCCCAGACAGGCTTTGATACGCAGTATTTT. Translation gives CASSPQTGFDTQYF.

In its sample, this clonotype was seen a few times. The chain employs TRBV4-1 and TRBJ2-3; 7 nucleotides match TRBD2. Trimming removed 1 base from V and 2 bases from J; junction bases left unmatched: 3. This CDR3 has 15 amino acids. CDR1 and CDR2 from the germline V gene are MGHRA and YSYEKL. CDR3: CASSQVGLPTDTQYF. The DNA of the CDR3 is TGCGCCAGCAGCCAAGTGGGACTACCCACAGATACGCAGTATTTT.

The chain couples TRBV29-1 to TRBJ1-2; D not certain. With 3 bases removed from V and 4 bases from J, the gap between germline ends came to 9 bases. CDR1 SQVTM and CDR2 ANQGSEA come from the germline V gene. CDR3 length: 12 residues. The CDR3 DNA is TGCAGCGTTGAGGAGGCTGGCTATGGCTACACCTTC. Amino acid sequence: CSVEEAGYGYTF.

This clonotype was found once. The chain employs TRBV5-1 and TRBJ2-7, with D tentatively TRBD1 (6 bases). Deletions cut 4 bases from V and 1 base from J, with 12 bases between. The CDR3 is made up of 14 amino acids. CDR1 is SGHRS, CDR2 YFSETQ, per germline. CDR3 in DNA: TGCGCCAGCAGCCGGACAGTGGATTCCTACGAGCAGTACTTC. This codes for CASSRTVDSYEQYF.

The V call is TRBV6-2 or TRBV6-3, the J call TRBJ2-7; 8 bases agree with TRBD2. The CDR3 is made up of 18 amino acids. From germline, CDR1 is MNHEY and CDR2 SVGEGT. V was clipped by 2 bases and J by 5 bases; unmatched bases: 17. In DNA, the CDR3 is TGTGCCAGCAGTTACGGTCGCGTGGTGGCGGGGGGATTGAACGAGCAGTACGTC. This translates into CASSYGRVVAGGLNEQYV.

This rearrangement joins TRBV7-9 to TRBJ2-1, with D maybe TRBD1 (5 bases). The CDR3 covers 15 residues. Deletions cut 5 bases from V and 5 bases from J, with 16 bases between. Germline V gene lookup returns CDR1 SEHNR and CDR2 FQNEAQ (reference sequence). DNA for the CDR3: TGTGCCAGCAGCCCCCTATCAGGGCTCGACAATGAGCAGTTCTTC. Protein product: CASSPLSGLDNEQFF. Full variable domain (rest looked up from reference TRBV7-9 and TRBJ2-1): DTGVSQNPRHKITKRGQNVTFRCDPISEHNRLYWYRQTLGQGPEFLTYFQNEAQLEKSRLLSDRFSAERPKGSFSTLEIQRTEQGDSAMYLCASSPLSGLDNEQFFGPGTRLTVL.

This clonotype appeared a few times. J is TRBJ2-1 and V is TRBV20-1; D assignment may be TRBD1 or TRBD2 (5 bases each). The CDR3 is 12 residues long. Looked up from germline, CDR1 is DFQATT and CDR2 is SNEGSKA (reference sequence). The V gene lost 6 bases and the J gene lost 8 bases, with 14 bases spanning the gap. This CDR3 is CSAGAGWDEQFF. For the CDR3, the DNA is TGCAGTGCCGGGGCAGGGTGGGATGAGCAGTTCTTC.

There are a few counts of this clonotype. The CDR3 reads CASSLDLGVFF. The CDR3 DNA is TGTGCCAGCAGCTTAGATTTGGGAGTGTTTTTT. The rearrangement uses TRBV11-2 and TRBJ1-4; D gene uncertain. Trimming removed 0 bases from V and 15 bases from J, with 8 bases in between. CDR3 length: 11 amino acids. The germline V gene encodes CDR1 SGHAT and CDR2 FQNNGV.